Given below is one T cell receptor beta chain in context. This record comes from a study of control samples from healthy donors and cancer patients. The germline V gene has CDR1 SGHRS and CDR2 YFSETQ. This CDR3 contains 14 residues. V lost 0 bases to trimming and J lost 1 base, with 7 bases between them. The repertoire was sequenced with immunoSEQ multiplex PCR; TCRdb's copy has only in-frame clones and lacks some. The sample records tens of thousands of clones, 70% to 90% being singletons. This clonotype was obtained from a woman between 45 and 65 years old with colorectal cancer. The gene calls are TRBV5-1 and TRBJ1-1, with no clear D. The sequenced material came from PBMCs. Written as DNA, the CDR3 is TGCGCCAGCAGCTTGGTTCAGGAGAACACTGAAGCTTTCTTT. Translated: CASSLVQENTEAFF.